The next 13 T cell receptor beta chains were all read from a single sample in a study of beta chain features in type 1 diabetes. Broader study findings: Patients with Type 1 diabetes showed moderately but significantly shorter TCRB CDR3s in all four CD4+ subsets.

The antigens these receptors bind are not known. The sequenced template was cDNA made from the entire isolated RNA. Method: immunoSEQ multiplex PCR; TCRdb's copy keeps in-frame clones and lacks some. Among 400,000 or so clones listed, around an eighth were seen once. The material sequenced was naive CD4+ T cells from blood. Receptor source: a woman under 30 with type 1 diabetes.

The V and J genes are TRBV5-8 and TRBJ2-2; TRBD2 matches 8 bases. Germline V gene sequence: CDR1 SGHTS, CDR2 YDEGEE. This CDR3 is built from 15 residues. V lost 5 bases, J lost 0 bases, and 3 bases stayed unmatched. The DNA for the CDR3 is TGTGCCAGCAGGGTGGGACTAGCGAACACCGGGGAGCTGTTTTTT. Translating gives CASRVGLANTGELFF.

The V and J genes are TRBV11-2 and TRBJ2-4; 7 bases line up with TRBD1. The CDR3 runs 16 residues. In germline, CDR1 is SGHAT, CDR2 FQNNGV. The ends lost 1 base at V and 8 bases at J; junction bases unmatched: 11. Here the CDR3 DNA reads TGTGCCAGCAGCTTAGGGTACAAACCGCAGGGGGACATTCAGTACTTC. Its protein product is CASSLGYKPQGDIQYF.

This clone turned up a few times. This chain joins TRBV30 and TRBJ1-2; D call uncertain. Germline CDR1 is GTSNPN and CDR2 is SVGIG (reference sequence). V lost 5 bases, J lost 0 bases, and 10 bases lay in between. This CDR3 is 13 amino acids long. The DNA of the CDR3 is TGTGCCTGGGAAGTCAGAACTAACTATGGCTACACCTTC. This codes for CAWEVRTNYGYTF.

This clone has a handful of counts. The V gene is TRBV11-3, the J gene TRBJ2-3; possible D gene TRBD2, 5 bases. The CDR3 contains 14 residues. Germline loops: CDR1 SGHNT, CDR2 YENEEA. The ends were cut back, 0 bases at V and 2 bases at J, with 6 bases in the middle. CDR3 sequence reads: CASSLDGNTDTQYF. The CDR3 coding sequence is TGTGCCAGCAGCTTAGACGGGAACACAGATACGCAGTATTTT.

This rearrangement joins TRBV18 to TRBJ2-3, with no clear D. Germline V lookup: CDR1 KGHSH, CDR2 LQKENI. The CDR3 has 13 amino acids. Trimming pared 4 bases from V and 4 bases from J, leaving 9 bases between. In DNA form, the CDR3 reads TGTGCCAGCTCACTACCGTCTTCAGATACGCAGTATTTT. Its protein product is CASSLPSSDTQYF.

This chain joins TRBV7-2 and TRBJ2-3; D ambiguous. The V gene lost 3 bases and the J gene lost 1 base, with 8 bases spanning the gap. The CDR3 covers 14 residues. The V gene's germline CDR1 is SGHTA and CDR2 FQGNSA. Here the CDR3 reads CASSLATRTDTQYF. The CDR3 DNA follows: TGTGCCAGCAGCTTGGCCACGCGCACAGATACGCAGTATTTT.

In this sample, this clone turned up a few times. This rearrangement joins TRBV29-1 to TRBJ1-2; TRBD1 matches 11 bases. With 3 bases clipped from V and 4 bases from J, the junction kept 7 bases outside the gene matches. Germline V gives CDR1 SQVTM, CDR2 ANQGSEA. This CDR3 has 15 residues. The CDR3 loop is CSVEGGTGGLYGYTF. Here the CDR3 DNA reads TGCAGCGTTGAGGGGGGGACAGGGGGACTCTATGGCTACACCTTC.

This chain connects TRBV7-2 to TRBJ1-1; D gene uncertain. The V gene's germline CDR1 is SGHTA and CDR2 FQGNSA. The CDR3 length is 13 residues. Trimming took 8 bases from V and 0 from J, leaving 10 bases between them. This CDR3 is CASGRRVNTEAFF. The CDR3 bases are TGTGCCAGCGGTCGACGGGTGAACACTGAAGCTTTCTTT.

The chain has TRBV11-2 and TRBJ2-1; perhaps TRBD2 as D (5 bases). Germline-derived CDR1 and CDR2 are SGHAT and FQNNGV. This CDR3 comprises 11 residues. Trimming cost V 5 bases and J 11 bases, with 10 bases left between them. The CDR3 nucleotides read TGTGCCAGCAGCGAGGGTATTAAGCAGTTCTTC. Its protein product is CASSEGIKQFF. Based on the CDR3 plus reference TRBV11-2 and TRBJ2-1, the full variable domain is EAGVAQSPRYKIIEKRQSVAFWCNPISGHATLYWYQQILGQGPKLLIQFQNNGVVDDSQLPKDRFSAERLKGVDSTLKIQPAKLEDSAVYLCASSEGIKQFFGPGTRLTVL.

The chain recombines TRBV5-1 with TRBJ2-1, with a tentative D call TRBD1 (6 bases). CDR1 SGHRS and CDR2 YFSETQ come from the germline V gene. The CDR3 is 15 residues long. V was pared by 2 bases and J by 4 bases, with 13 bases between. The CDR3 sequence is CASSFTGTSYNEQFF. For the CDR3, the DNA is TGCGCCAGCAGCTTCACCGGGACATCTTACAATGAGCAGTTCTTC.

The chain joins TRBV7-6 to TRBJ1-2, with D perhaps TRBD1 (5 bases). This CDR3 comprises 15 residues. Germline V gene lookup returns CDR1 SGHVS and CDR2 FNYEAQ. The ends were cut back, 1 base at V and 4 bases at J, with 13 bases in the middle. DNA of the CDR3: TGTGCCAGCAGCTTAGAGGTTGGAGGGGCCTATGGCTACACCTTC. Translated, it gives CASSLEVGGAYGYTF.

This clone has just a few counts. The DNA of the CDR3 is TGCAGTGCTAGGGCCCTTGCAGGCTACACCTTC. This encodes CSARALAGYTF. This chain joins TRBV20-1 and TRBJ1-2; D is uncertain. The germline V gene has CDR1 DFQATT and CDR2 SNEGSKA (reference sequence). V lost 3 bases, J lost 8 bases, and 10 bases lay in between. The CDR3 is 11 residues long.

In its sample, this clone was seen a few times. This chain uses TRBV7-9 with TRBJ2-5, with 8 bases identical to TRBD2. Germline loops: CDR1 SEHNR, CDR2 FQNEAQ (reference sequence). V was pared by 3 bases and J by 5 bases, with 5 bases of the junction left unmatched. CDR3 length: 14 residues. As DNA, the CDR3 is TGTGCCAGCAGCTTCCGGACTAGCTCGGAGACCCAGTACTTC. This sequence encodes CASSFRTSSETQYF.